A selection of T cell receptor beta chains follows, all from one sample in a study of OX40 agonist ivuxolimab in advanced cancers. Repertoires were generated with immunoSEQ multiplex PCR, while TCRdb's copy carries only in-frame clones and drops some. This table has under 45,000 clones, around 85% appearing once. Sequences were derived from CD4+ or CD8+ T cells sorted from blood, sampled in a trial of the OX40 agonist ivuxolimab. Receptor source: an adult with an advanced solid tumor such as melanoma, head and neck, liver or kidney cancer. Both conserved end residues are trimmed from each CDR3. Fields, in order: V gene, D gene, CDR3 protein. A D gene is named only where the DNA matches it firmly.

v_gene: TRBV7-9
d_gene: NA
CDR3aa: ASSPRQNYNEQF

v_gene: TRBV7-6
d_gene: TRBD1
CDR3aa: ASSLGQKETQY

v_gene: TRBV2
d_gene: TRBD1
CDR3aa: ASSGQGGYGYT

v_gene: TRBV11-2
d_gene: NA
CDR3aa: ASSPMHMYTGELF

v_gene: TRBV7-8
d_gene: TRBD1
CDR3aa: ASSPAGTAYEQY

v_gene: TRBV7-3
d_gene: NA
CDR3aa: ASSLLSVPNEQF

v_gene: TRBV5-1
d_gene: NA
CDR3aa: ASSLRWGDNQPQH

v_gene: TRBV6-1
d_gene: TRBD1
CDR3aa: ASDRDYEQY

v_gene: TRBV11-2
d_gene: NA
CDR3aa: ASSQNSGHLKSYEQY

v_gene: TRBV14
d_gene: TRBD2
CDR3aa: ASSQGLAGVYEQF

v_gene: TRBV6-1
d_gene: NA
CDR3aa: ASRSPGLQETQY

v_gene: TRBV28
d_gene: TRBD1
CDR3aa: ASHRGGGYT

v_gene: TRBV19
d_gene: TRBD2
CDR3aa: ASSTRLAGVTGELF

v_gene: TRBV18
d_gene: NA
CDR3aa: ASSPQRAEAQY

v_gene: TRBV7-9
d_gene: NA
CDR3aa: ASSLVSDRLGDTQY

v_gene: TRBV11-2
d_gene: NA
CDR3aa: ASSRQSYNEQF

v_gene: TRBV4-2
d_gene: TRBD2
CDR3aa: ASSEGRAVKTQY

v_gene: TRBV10-3
d_gene: NA
CDR3aa: AAGDEQF

v_gene: TRBV28
d_gene: NA
CDR3aa: ASSLIKGSGANVLT

v_gene: TRBV21-1
d_gene: NA
CDR3aa: ASSKGHSVTWEQY

v_gene: TRBV2
d_gene: NA
CDR3aa: ASSDRDGEKLF

v_gene: TRBV5-4
d_gene: NA
CDR3aa: ASSPPGLGNNEQF

v_gene: TRBV5-4
d_gene: NA
CDR3aa: ASSPRGGERTGELF

v_gene: TRBV5-1
d_gene: TRBD2
CDR3aa: ASSPGLAGGIYEQY